This TCR beta chain came from a study of T cells in localized non-small cell lung cancer. Overall study results and limits: Sequencing was restricted to one tumor region; therefore, heterogeneity remains possible. In adjacent lung, a median around 55 of the top 100 tumor clones were found.

This clone was observed a few times. What it binds is unknown. The assay was immunoSEQ multiplex PCR, and TCRdb's table has in-frame clones only and misses some. The data show some 28,000 clones, around nine tenths seen once. This TCR derives from a woman aged 18 to 55 with stage I lung adenocarcinoma. Sequences were derived from peripheral blood, sampled before any cancer treatment.

CDR3 coding DNA: TGTGCCAGTAGTTTGATCACTGAAGCTTTCTTT. As protein: CASSLITEAFF. The chain is built from TRBV19 and TRBJ1-1; no clear D. This CDR3 spans 11 amino acids. Between the trimmed V and J ends, which lost 5 bases and 4 bases, there was a span of 5 bases. Germline-derived CDR1 and CDR2 are LNHDA and SQIVND (reference sequence).